This T cell receptor beta chain appears in the sequencing data of a study of T-cell reconstitution after alpha-beta-depleted transplantation in children. Unique molecular identifiers were incorporated into the prepared TCRbeta library. Each CDR3 protein gets one entry after TCRdb re-called the PCR reads with MiXCR. The sample consists of 200,000 to 250,000 distinct CDR3 sequences, 12% of them appearing once. This clonotype has at least ten counts. There are 18 residues in the CDR3. Germline-derived CDR1 and CDR2 are ENHRY and SYGVKD. The J segment lost 4 bases and the V segment lost 4 bases, leaving 7 bases of the junction unmatched.

The receptor was derived from a human donor who donated a stem cell graft to a child with acute lymphoblastic leukemia. The genes are TRBV10-3 and TRBJ2-6; 13 positions agree with TRBD2. Here the sequenced sample was PBMCs from the stem cell graft donor, taken from the stem cell graft. CDR3 sequence reads: CAISGSTSGRPGANVLTF. The CDR3 DNA is TGTGCCATCAGTGGTTCGACTAGCGGGAGGCCAGGGGCCAACGTCCTGACTTTC.